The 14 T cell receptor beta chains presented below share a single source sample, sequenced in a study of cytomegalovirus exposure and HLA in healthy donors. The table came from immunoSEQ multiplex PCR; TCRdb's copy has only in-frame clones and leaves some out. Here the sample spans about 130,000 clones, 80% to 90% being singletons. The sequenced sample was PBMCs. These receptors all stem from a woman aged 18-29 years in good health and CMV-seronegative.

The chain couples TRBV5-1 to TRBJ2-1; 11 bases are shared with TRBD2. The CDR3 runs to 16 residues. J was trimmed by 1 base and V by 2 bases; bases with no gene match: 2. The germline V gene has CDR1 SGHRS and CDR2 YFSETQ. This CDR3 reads CASSLGTSGSYNEQFF. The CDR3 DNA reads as TGCGCCAGCAGCTTAGGGACTAGCGGTTCCTACAATGAGCAGTTCTTC.

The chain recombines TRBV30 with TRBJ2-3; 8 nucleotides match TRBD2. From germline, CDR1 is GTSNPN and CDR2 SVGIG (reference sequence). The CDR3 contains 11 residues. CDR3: CGGGPTDTQYF. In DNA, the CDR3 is TGTGGCGGGGGGCCCACAGATACGCAGTATTTT.

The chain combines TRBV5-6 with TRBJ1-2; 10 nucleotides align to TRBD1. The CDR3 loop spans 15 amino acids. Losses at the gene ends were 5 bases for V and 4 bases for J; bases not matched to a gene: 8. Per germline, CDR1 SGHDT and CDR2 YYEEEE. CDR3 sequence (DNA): TGTGCCAGCAGGGACACCGGGACAGGGGCCTATGGCTACACCTTC. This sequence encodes CASRDTGTGAYGYTF.

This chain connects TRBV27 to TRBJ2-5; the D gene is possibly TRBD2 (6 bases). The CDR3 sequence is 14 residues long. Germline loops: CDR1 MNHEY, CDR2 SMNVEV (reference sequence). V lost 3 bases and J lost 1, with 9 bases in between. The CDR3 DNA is TGTGCCAGCAGTTTTCAGGGACTCCAAGAGACCCAGTACTTC. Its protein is CASSFQGLQETQYF.

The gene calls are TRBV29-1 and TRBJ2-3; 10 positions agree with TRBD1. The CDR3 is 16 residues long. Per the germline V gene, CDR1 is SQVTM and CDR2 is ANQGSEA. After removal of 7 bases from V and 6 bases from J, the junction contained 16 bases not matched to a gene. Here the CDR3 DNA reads TGCAGCGCCGGTCTGCCGGGACAGGGGCTGGGTGATACGCAGTATTTT. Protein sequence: CSAGLPGQGLGDTQYF.

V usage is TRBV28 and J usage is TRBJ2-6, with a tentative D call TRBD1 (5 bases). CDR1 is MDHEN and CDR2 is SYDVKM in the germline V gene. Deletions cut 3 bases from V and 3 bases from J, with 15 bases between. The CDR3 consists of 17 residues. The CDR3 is CASSFRTRGYGANVLTF. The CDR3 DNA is TGTGCCAGCAGTTTTAGGACAAGGGGATATGGGGCCAACGTCCTGACTTTC.

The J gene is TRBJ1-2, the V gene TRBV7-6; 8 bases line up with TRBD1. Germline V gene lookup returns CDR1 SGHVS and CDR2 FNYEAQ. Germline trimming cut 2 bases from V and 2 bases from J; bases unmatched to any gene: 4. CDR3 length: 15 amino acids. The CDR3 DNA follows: TGTGCCAGCAGCTTAACCACAGGGGGGAACTATGGCTACACCTTC. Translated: CASSLTTGGNYGYTF.

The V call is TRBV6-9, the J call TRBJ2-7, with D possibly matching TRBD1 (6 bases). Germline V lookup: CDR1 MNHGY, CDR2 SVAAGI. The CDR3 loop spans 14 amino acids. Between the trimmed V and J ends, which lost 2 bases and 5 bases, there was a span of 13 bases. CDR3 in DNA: TGTGCCAGCAGTTATCACGGACAGTTACACGAGCAGTACTTC. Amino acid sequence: CASSYHGQLHEQYF.

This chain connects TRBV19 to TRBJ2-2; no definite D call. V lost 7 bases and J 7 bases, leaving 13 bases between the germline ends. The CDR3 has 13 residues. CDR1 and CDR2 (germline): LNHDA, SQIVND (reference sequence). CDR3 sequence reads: CASTTRANGELFF. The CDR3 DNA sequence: TGTGCCAGTACTACGCGTGCCAACGGGGAGCTGTTTTTT.

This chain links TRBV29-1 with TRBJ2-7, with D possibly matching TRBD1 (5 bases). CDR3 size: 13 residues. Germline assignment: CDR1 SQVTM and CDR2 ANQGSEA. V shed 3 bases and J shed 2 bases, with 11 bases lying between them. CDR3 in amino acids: CSVEAGHPYEQYF. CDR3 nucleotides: TGCAGCGTTGAGGCCGGACATCCCTACGAGCAGTACTTC.

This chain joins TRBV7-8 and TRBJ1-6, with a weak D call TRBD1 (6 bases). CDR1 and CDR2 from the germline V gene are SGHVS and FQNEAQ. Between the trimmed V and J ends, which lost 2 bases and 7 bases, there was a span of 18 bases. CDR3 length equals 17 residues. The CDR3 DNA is TGTGCCAGCAGCTTAAGGCCTGCGGACAGTCAAAATTCACCCCTCCACTTT. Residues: CASSLRPADSQNSPLHF.

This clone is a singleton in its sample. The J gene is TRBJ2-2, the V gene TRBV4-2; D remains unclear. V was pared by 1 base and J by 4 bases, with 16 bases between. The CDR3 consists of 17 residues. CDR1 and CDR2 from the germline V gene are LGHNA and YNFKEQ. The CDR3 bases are TGTGCCAGCAGCCAAGGCTGGCAGACTGCGGCCACCGGGGAGCTGTTTTTT. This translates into CASSQGWQTAATGELFF.

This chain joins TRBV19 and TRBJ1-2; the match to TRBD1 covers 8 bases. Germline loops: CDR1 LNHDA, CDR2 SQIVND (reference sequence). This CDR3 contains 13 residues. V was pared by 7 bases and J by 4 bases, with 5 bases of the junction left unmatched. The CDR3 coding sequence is TGTGCCAGTACGGACAGGGAATTCTATGGCTACACCTTC. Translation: CASTDREFYGYTF. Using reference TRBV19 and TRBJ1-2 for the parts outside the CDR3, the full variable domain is DGGITQSPKYLFRKEGQNVTLSCEQNLNHDAMYWYRQDPGQGLRLIYYSQIVNDFQKGDIAEGYSVSREKKESFPLTVTSAQKNPTAFYLCASTDREFYGYTFGSGTRLTVV.

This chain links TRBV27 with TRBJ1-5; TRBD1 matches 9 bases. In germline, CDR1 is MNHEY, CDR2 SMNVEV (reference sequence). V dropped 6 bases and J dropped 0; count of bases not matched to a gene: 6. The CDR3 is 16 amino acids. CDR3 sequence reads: CASRVQGAYSNQPQHF. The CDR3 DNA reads TGTGCCAGCAGGGTACAGGGGGCATATAGCAATCAGCCCCAGCATTTT.